These T cell receptor beta chains were read from a single sample in a study of shared T cell receptors in the human thymus. The repertoire was sequenced with immunoSEQ multiplex PCR; TCRdb's copy has only in-frame clones and lacks some. The repertoire has roughly 550,000 clones, around 82% of them found once; the top ten carry more than 0.01%. The data were also submitted as part of a second study, on human thymus T cells.

The specimen sequenced was thymocytes. The receptors stem from a boy younger than two with a congenital heart defect. The CDR3 runs from the conserved cysteine through the conserved F or W. Fields, in order: CDR3 protein, CDR3 DNA, clone size, V gene, J gene, D gene. D genes are given only for firm matches. The listing skips clone size in some rows; elsewhere it reads once, few, many or a size class.

CASSSPRQGYYEQYF	TGTGCCAGCAGTTCTCCCCGGCAGGGGTACTACGAGCAGTACTTC	NA	TRBV2	TRBJ2-7	NA
CASSEWPEGALYGYTF	TGTGCCAGCAGCGAATGGCCCGAGGGGGCACTTTATGGCTACACCTTC	NA	TRBV9	TRBJ1-2	TRBD1
CASNLPRGRGDQETQYF	TGTGCCAGCAACCTACCCAGGGGGCGAGGGGACCAAGAGACCCAGTACTTC	NA	TRBV5-8	TRBJ2-5	TRBD1
CASSQTSGRAYEQYF	TGTGCCAGTAGTCAAACGAGCGGGAGGGCCTACGAGCAGTACTTC	NA	TRBV19	TRBJ2-7	TRBD2
CAISEDRGRSRNYGYTF	TGTGCCATCAGTGAGGACAGGGGGCGGTCACGGAACTATGGCTACACCTTC	NA	TRBV10-3	TRBJ1-2	TRBD1
CARELGGGYTF	TGCGCCAGAGAACTGGGAGGAGGCTACACCTTC	NA	TRBV5-1	TRBJ1-2	NA
CASSTRPGQYYGYTF	TGTGCCAGCAGTACCCGGCCGGGACAGTACTATGGCTACACCTTC	NA	TRBV6-5	TRBJ1-2	TRBD1
CASRVTGGNTGELFF	TGTGCCAGCCGGGTTACAGGGGGGAACACCGGGGAGCTGTTTTTT	NA	TRBV9	TRBJ2-2	TRBD1
CASSLDPGHDTDTQYF	TGTGCCAGCAGCTTAGACCCGGGACACGACACAGATACGCAGTATTTT	NA	TRBV7-2	TRBJ2-3	NA
CASSLARGLHGYTF	TGTGCCAGCAGCTTAGCCAGGGGGCTGCATGGCTACACCTTC	NA	TRBV13	TRBJ1-2	TRBD1
CASSRTSGYNEQFF	TGTGCCAGCAGTCGGACTAGCGGGTACAATGAGCAGTTCTTC	NA	TRBV27	TRBJ2-1	TRBD2
CASSAGEGRDGSYEQYF	TGTGCCAGCAGTGCGGGGGAGGGTAGGGACGGGTCCTACGAGCAGTACTTC	few	TRBV6-1	TRBJ2-7	TRBD2
CASSSQGYEQYF	TGTGCCAGCAGCTCCCAGGGATACGAGCAGTACTTC	NA	TRBV7-9	TRBJ2-7	NA
CAWRHTSTGGNETQYF	TGTGCCTGGAGACACACCTCCACAGGGGGCAACGAGACCCAGTACTTC	NA	TRBV30	TRBJ2-5	TRBD1
CASSPQGTGGYRSISYEQYF	TGTGCCAGCAGTCCTCAGGGGACAGGGGGCTATCGCTCCATCTCCTACGAGCAGTACTTC	NA	TRBV27	TRBJ2-7	TRBD1
CASSLGTSGRAYNEQFF	TGTGCCAGCAGTCTAGGGACTAGCGGGAGGGCCTACAATGAGCAGTTCTTC	NA	TRBV27	TRBJ2-1	TRBD2
CASSDPGIINTGELFF	TGTGCCAGCAGTGATCCGGGGATTATCAACACCGGGGAGCTGTTTTTT	NA	TRBV2	TRBJ2-2	NA
CASSPLAARDGENEQFF	TGTGCCAGCTCACCACTAGCGGCACGGGACGGTGAAAATGAGCAGTTCTTC	NA	TRBV18	TRBJ2-1	NA
CASSQSGGGPRDEQYF	TGTGCCAGCAGCCAAAGCGGGGGAGGGCCACGGGACGAGCAGTACTTC	few	TRBV25-1	TRBJ2-7	TRBD2
CASSFLAENYEQYF	TGTGCCAGCAGCTTTTTGGCAGAAAACTACGAGCAGTACTTC	NA	TRBV5-5	TRBJ2-7	NA
CASSYWGTGGGETQYF	TGTGCCAGCAGTTACTGGGGGACAGGGGGCGGCGAGACCCAGTACTTC	once	TRBV6-6	TRBJ2-5	TRBD1
CASSLVRRSDNEQFF	TGTGCCAGCAGCTTAGTACGGCGGTCGGACAATGAGCAGTTCTTC	NA	TRBV7-3	TRBJ2-1	NA
CASIERGLPPGELFF	TGTGCCAGCATAGAGCGGGGACTCCCCCCCGGGGAGCTGTTTTTT	NA	TRBV6-1	TRBJ2-2	TRBD2
CASSVGHRVAYEQYF	TGTGCCAGCAGCGTTGGGCACAGGGTGGCCTACGAGCAGTACTTC	NA	TRBV9	TRBJ2-7	NA
CASSQGRGSSYEQYF	TGCGCCAGCAGCCAAGGGAGGGGAAGCTCCTACGAGCAGTACTTC	once	TRBV4-1	TRBJ2-7	NA
CASSFPGGDTQYF	TGTGCCAGCAGTTTCCCGGGAGGGGATACGCAGTATTTT	NA	TRBV27	TRBJ2-3	TRBD2
CASSWTSGIRQWETQYF	TGCGCCAGCAGCTGGACTAGCGGGATCCGGCAGTGGGAGACCCAGTACTTC	NA	TRBV5-1	TRBJ2-5	TRBD2
CASSDQKAARRLANTGELFF	TGTGCCAGCAGTGACCAGAAAGCGGCGCGGAGGCTCGCGAACACCGGGGAGCTGTTTTTT	once	TRBV6-1	TRBJ2-2	NA
CASSFVSGWEPDEQYF	TGTGCCAGCAGCTTCGTTAGCGGCTGGGAACCTGACGAGCAGTACTTC	NA	TRBV7-9	TRBJ2-7	NA